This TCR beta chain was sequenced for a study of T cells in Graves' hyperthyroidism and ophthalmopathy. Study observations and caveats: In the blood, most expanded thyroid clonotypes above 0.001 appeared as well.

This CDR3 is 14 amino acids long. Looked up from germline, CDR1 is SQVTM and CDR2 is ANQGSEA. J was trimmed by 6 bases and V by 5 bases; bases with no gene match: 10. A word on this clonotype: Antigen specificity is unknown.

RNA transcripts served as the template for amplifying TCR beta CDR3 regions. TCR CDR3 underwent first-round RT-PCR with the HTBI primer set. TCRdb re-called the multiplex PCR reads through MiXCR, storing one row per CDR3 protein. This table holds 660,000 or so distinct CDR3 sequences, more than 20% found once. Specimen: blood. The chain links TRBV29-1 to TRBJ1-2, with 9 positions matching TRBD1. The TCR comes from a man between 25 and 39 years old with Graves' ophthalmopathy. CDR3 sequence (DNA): TGCAGCGTTTCTTTGGGACAGGGAAATAATGGCTACACCTTC. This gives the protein CSVSLGQGNNGYTF. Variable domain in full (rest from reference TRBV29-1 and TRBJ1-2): SAVISQKPSRDICQRGTSLTIQCQVDSQVTMMFWYRQQPGQSLTLIATANQGSEATYESGFVIDKFPISRPNLTFSTLTVSNMSPEDSSIYLCSVSLGQGNNGYTFGSGTRLTVV.